The sequence of this TCR beta chain was determined in a study of blood T cells in healthy people across ages. About the research overall: There was about one barcoded beta molecule captured by template switching per two T cells. Study outcomes and limitations: Estimates based on one million T cells were treated as lower bounds.

Each donor gave around 9.6 milliliters of peripheral blood. J gave up 4 bases and V 5 bases, and 7 bases lay outside the gene matches. Germline V gene lookup returns CDR1 SEHNR and CDR2 FQNEAQ (reference sequence). CDR3 length: 15 residues. Regarding this clonotype: Its antigen is as yet unknown.

For the second PCR, which ran for about 6 to 12 cycles, a sample-barcoded 5' primer and a J-beta primer mix were used. Template switching added a 12-random-nucleotide identifier to every cDNA molecule. TCRdb analysed the 5' RACE reads with MiXCR anew, one entry per CDR3 protein. Of approximately 1,700,000 distinct CDR3 sequences in the sample, 35% to 50% were seen once. This chain links TRBV7-9 with TRBJ1-5; TRBD1 matches at 8 bases. The sequencing sample was made of blood. This receptor was obtained from a human donor in good health. CDR3 sequence reads: CASSAQGARNQPQHF. The CDR3 DNA reads as TGTGCCAGCAGCGCCCAGGGGGCAAGGAATCAGCCCCAGCATTTT.